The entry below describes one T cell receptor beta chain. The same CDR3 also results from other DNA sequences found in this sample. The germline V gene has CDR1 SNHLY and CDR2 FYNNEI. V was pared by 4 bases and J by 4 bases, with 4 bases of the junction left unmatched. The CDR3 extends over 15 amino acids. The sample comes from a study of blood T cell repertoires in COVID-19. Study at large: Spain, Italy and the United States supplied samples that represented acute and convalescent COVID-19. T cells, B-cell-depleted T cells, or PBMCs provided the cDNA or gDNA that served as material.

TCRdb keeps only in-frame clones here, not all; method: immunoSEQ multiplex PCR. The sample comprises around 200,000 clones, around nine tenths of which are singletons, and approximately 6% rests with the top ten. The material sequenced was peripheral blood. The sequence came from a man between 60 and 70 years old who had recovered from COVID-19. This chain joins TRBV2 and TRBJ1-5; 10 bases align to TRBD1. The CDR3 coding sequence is TGTGCCAGCAGTGTAAGGACAGGGGGAAATCAGCCCCAGCATTTT. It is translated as CASSVRTGGNQPQHF. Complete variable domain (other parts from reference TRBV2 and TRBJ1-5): EPEVTQTPSHQVTQMGQEVILRCVPISNHLYFYWYRQILGQKVEFLVSFYNNEISEKSEIFDDQFSVERPDGSNFTLKIRSTKLEDSAMYFCASSVRTGGNQPQHFGDGTRLSIL.